This T cell receptor beta chain was captured by sequencing in a study of cytomegalovirus exposure and HLA in healthy donors (TCRdb year 2017). Some background on the complete study: According to an earlier analysis of several hundred of the donors, roughly 180 million T cells yielded 100 million or so unique TCR beta sequences and 276 Gb of sequence data. Approximately 310 gigabases of sequencing data and 80 million or so unique TCR sequences were included in an early release covering around 650 HLA-typed donors. Of the 300 to 400 genotyped donors, 65% to 90% fell in the genetic ancestry cluster associated with self-reported Caucasian donors. The study aimed to test whether cataloging public T cell receptors could reveal signatures of past pathogen exposure. The study profiled the T cell repertoires of under 700 subjects by immunosequencing and related them to cytomegalovirus serostatus. A separate validation cohort of 100 to 150 different subjects was used in addition to the roughly 700-subject first cohort. High-throughput TCR immunosequencing, statistical association of individual TCRs with disease status, and machine learning were combined to predict cytomegalovirus infection status. A later analysis re-examined previously published TCR beta repertoires from more than 600 donors and added high-resolution HLA genotyping to investigate patterns of TCR occurrence. The later analysis used no new phenotypic data to find candidate immune exposures, relying instead on TCR beta sequences and their occurrence across donors. In an earlier analysis of a few hundred of the donors, high-throughput TCR beta sequencing was used to judge whether each TCR beta V gene segment behaved as functional or pseudogenic. Alongside the repertoire data, information on donor age, sex, ethnicity and CMV serostatus was compiled. A later genetic analysis took genome-wide SNP genotypes for about 55% of the roughly 700 donors and used that subset as a discovery cohort. All discovery cohort repertoires had been generated using a single sequencing platform. Both class I and class II loci were covered by HLA typing, at four-digit resolution. Typing coverage differed by locus: A, B, C, DRB1 and DQB1 were typed in about 620-640 donors, DQA1 in 522, DPA1 in over 600, and DPB1 in 472. Because of strong linkage in the cohort, five DR-DQ haplotypes were treated as single units for association and clustering. On average, over 200,000 unique TCR beta nucleotide sequences were sequenced per donor among 398 genotyped donors of the cohort, with around 19% of those sequences being non-productive. The paper as a whole reports these results and caveats: In a later analysis, 16,951 TCR beta sequences were associated with specific HLA alleles at a false discovery rate of 0.05. A later analysis found that most CMV-associated TCR beta chains appeared HLA-restricted, with HLA associations seemingly driven largely by CMV exposure. When HLA alleles, especially DR and DQ, strongly co-occurred, attributing TCR associations to individual alleles was difficult. According to the authors, the approach could potentially be generalized to other disease states and immunological phenotypes. Compared with the roughly 720-donor mean, donors in an Asian-associated ancestry cluster had fewer N-insertions in productive TCRs, according to a later genetic analysis. The cohort was sequenced for TCR beta chains only, and without alpha or paired-chain data the features that could be detected were limited. In vitro tests confirmed that a few of the cytomegalovirus-associated TCR beta chains recognize cytomegalovirus antigens. According to a later analysis, TCR association rates differed among HLA loci, with DRB1 alleles showing the most associated TCRs and HLA-C alleles showing the fewest. A further reported finding was that TCR beta sequences accurately predicted the HLA-A and HLA-B alleles for most subjects in the first cohort. A cluster of highly shared sequence variants was judged likely to be a technical artifact of the sequencing pipeline. The only immune exposure information available for the cohort was CMV serostatus. Compared with equally common non-associated chains, HLA-associated TCR beta chains in a later analysis were more clonally expanded and had lower generation probabilities. A total of some 180 TCR beta chains were listed by the study as associated with cytomegalovirus. Most TCR sequences were observed very rarely across donors, whereas some public TCRs were present in many individuals. In both the original and validation cohorts, the classifier was reported to diagnose cytomegalovirus status with high specificity and sensitivity. Because some donors lacked HLA typing at each locus, the association tests relied only on the typed subset. In a later analysis, several top co-occurrence clusters were reported to appear linked to parvovirus B19, influenza, CMV and Epstein-Barr virus. Sequencing depth was assumed to be roughly uniform across donors in the presence/absence analyses, though that assumption may not hold. In a later genetic analysis, a missense DCLRE1C variant was associated with V-gene and J-gene trimming of TCR beta chains, and the association was replicated in an independent cohort. Linkage disequilibrium might explain the correlated functional status among segregating V segments, but an unknown experimental factor could not be ruled out. Some 15 rarely observed V segments, including chromosome 9 orphons, were excluded from the earlier analysis of a few hundred of the donors because counts were too low. The 87-base-pair reads could not distinguish some IMGT-functional V segments, including TRBV6-2 and TRBV6-3, so those segments were excluded. In an earlier analysis of around 600 of the donors, most TCR beta V segments appeared in productive rearrangements about 90% or about 30% of the time, broadly matching IMGT annotations.

In total, over 600 healthy bone marrow donors made up the cohort. At the time of sampling, every cohort member was nominally healthy, though immune exposures that went unrecorded were likely present. The donor was CMV seropositive and belonged to the group of over 250 seropositive cohort members. Every donor gave a peripheral blood sample, and the peripheral blood mononuclear cells from that sample were used for TCR beta sequencing. The Qiagen DNeasy Blood Extraction Kit was used to extract genomic DNA from the blood cell samples. In the case of this clone: No antigen is known for it. The junction does not match germline at one end; this may be a read error.

The CDR3 runs 13 amino acids, cysteine and phenylalanine included. Solely the CDR3 DNA is kept, with 39 bases framed from the first base. CDR1 and CDR2 are drawn from the germline V gene: MNHEY, SVGAGI. The library was obtained by the immunoSEQ multiplex PCR assay. For the multiplex PCR, a mixture combining 60 forward primers for TCR Vbeta segments and 13 reverse primers for TCR Jbeta segments was used. Amplification of the CDR3 region of rearranged TCR beta genes was performed with a multiplex PCR assay on genomic DNA. On the Illumina HiSeq System, the amplified TCR beta libraries were sequenced as 87-base-pair reads. The study's processing was this. A later analysis tallied 75 million to 95 million unique TCR beta chains across the 666 repertoires, and about 12 million of those chains were shared by two or more donors. A nearest-neighbor algorithm error-corrected the raw reads and collapsed the reads into unique sequences, merging closely related sequences to remove PCR and sequencing errors. Alignment of CDR3 sequences to IMGT reference sequences was used to assign V, D and J gene segments. Each retained sequence needed at least a six-nucleotide match to both a V gene segment and a J gene segment. Rearrangements were called productive when the CDR3 lacked stop codons and stayed in frame with V and J; all others were non-productive. CDR3 was defined by IMGT convention, running from the second conserved V-encoded cysteine to the conserved J-encoded phenylalanine. The earlier analysis of 500 to 600 of the donors excluded sequences that lacked an unambiguous match to a single V gene segment. An earlier analysis of 587 of the donors classified V segments as functional when productive rearrangements were above 56.7% and as segregating when the standard deviation between donors was above 5%. A statistical classification framework was developed to diagnose cytomegalovirus status using the catalog of TCR beta chain sequences. In a later analysis, TCR nucleotide sequences were compared against IMGT/GENE-DB human TR gene sequences so that V and J genes could be assigned. The TCRdist pipeline was used in a later analysis to assign CDR3 sequences and most-parsimonious VDJ recombination scenarios. In a later analysis, each TCR beta chain was defined by its CDR3 amino acid sequence together with its V-gene family, and reads without a unique V-gene family were excluded. As a way to deal with suspected cross-contamination and a sequencing artifact, a later analysis dropped roughly 600 nucleotide sequences that were highly shared and had low generation probability. In a later analysis, a clonal expansion index for each public chain was calculated from normalized within-repertoire ranks of inferred template counts. Generation probabilities in a later analysis came from a VDJ recombination model fitted to out-of-frame rearrangements, and those results were checked against IGoR. A later analysis scored TCR-TCR, TCR-HLA and TCR-CMV co-occurrence with hypergeometric tests, applying a repertoire-size bias correction to TCR pairs. A later analysis estimated false discovery rates by permuting HLA or CMV assignments 20 times. In a later analysis, co-occurring TCRs were grouped using DBSCAN, with TCRdist sequence similarity added in when clustering inside HLA-allele-positive subsets. For co-occurrence clustering, repertoires with fewer than 30,000 or more than 120,000 public chains were excluded, along with four or five repertoires with anomalous nucleotide sharing. This is the immuneACCESS table as TCRdb keeps it, with only in-frame sequences that have V and J called. A part of the clones is gone; compared with another copy, unresolved V genes explain less than half, and the rest is unexplained. For V, J and clone size, that table is used; D and trimming come from the DNA. This sample gives about 190,000 clones in total; roughly four fifths of them show up just once. The ten biggest clones cover approximately 2% of the sample.

Sequencing input: PBMCs. The sequence links TRBV6-5 to TRBJ1-2; the junction holds 8 bases that match TRBD1. The TCR originated in a woman aged 30 to 39 in good health and CMV-seropositive. The nucleotides read TGTGCCAGCAGAACCGGGACAGGTTCTGGCTACATCTTC. Translated, this is CASRTGTGSGYIF.